The entry below describes one TCR beta chain. This entry is derived from a study of Ad26.COV2.S vaccination and SARS-CoV-2 variants. Here immunoSEQ multiplex PCR was the method, and the copy in TCRdb shows in-frame clones only, minus some. The sample yields about 330,000 clones, about 90% seen once. Germline lookup yields CDR1 LGHDT and CDR2 YNNKEL (reference sequence). Trimming stripped 3 bases from V and 7 bases from J, with 20 bases between. The CDR3 covers 16 residues. Treatment described: 15 to 20 received Ad26.COV2.S at low or high dose, single or two shots; 5 received placebo; per-sample allocation not given. Each sample was drawn 63 days after the first injection (of vaccine or placebo).

The clonotype was recovered from a person between 18 and 65 years old who received the Ad26.COV2.S COVID-19 vaccine or a placebo. This material consisted of peripheral blood, taken in a trial of Ad26.COV2.S vaccine versus placebo. The chain employs TRBV3-1 (or the pseudogene TRBV3-2) and TRBJ2-3, with D possibly being TRBD2 (5 bases). CDR3 amino acids: CASSQFLTGWENTQYF. CDR3 in DNA: TGTGCCAGCAGCCAGTTCCTGACGGGTTGGGAGAATACGCAGTATTTT.